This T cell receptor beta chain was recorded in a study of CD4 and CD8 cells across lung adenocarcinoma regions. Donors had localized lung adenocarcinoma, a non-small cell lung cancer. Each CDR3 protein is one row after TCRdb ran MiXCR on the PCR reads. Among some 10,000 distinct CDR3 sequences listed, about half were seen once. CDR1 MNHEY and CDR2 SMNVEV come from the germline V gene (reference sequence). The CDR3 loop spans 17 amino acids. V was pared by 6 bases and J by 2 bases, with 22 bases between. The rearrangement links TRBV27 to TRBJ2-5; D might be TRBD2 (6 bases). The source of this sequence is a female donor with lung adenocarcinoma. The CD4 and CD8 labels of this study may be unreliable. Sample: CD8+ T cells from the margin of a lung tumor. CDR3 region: CASRRDFLRGPQETQYF. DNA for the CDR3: TGTGCCAGCAGACGGGACTTTCTGCGCGGCCCGCAAGAGACCCAGTACTTC.